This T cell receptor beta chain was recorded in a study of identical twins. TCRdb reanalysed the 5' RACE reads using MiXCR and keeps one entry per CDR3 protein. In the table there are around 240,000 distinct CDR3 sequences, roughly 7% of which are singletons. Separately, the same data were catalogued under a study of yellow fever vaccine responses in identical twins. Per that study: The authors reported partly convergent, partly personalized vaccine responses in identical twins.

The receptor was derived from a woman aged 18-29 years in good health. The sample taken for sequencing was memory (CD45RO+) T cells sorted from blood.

CDR3 coding DNA: TGTGCCAGCAGCCGAGCGGGAGAGGCACGAGAGACCCAGTACTTC. Translation: CASSRAGEARETQYF. The chain recombines TRBV7-8 with TRBJ2-5, with 8 bases identical to TRBD2. V lost 5 bases to trimming and J lost 4 bases; unmatched junction nucleotides: 9. The CDR3 is 15 residues long. Germline lookup yields CDR1 SGHVS and CDR2 FQNEAQ.